The rows below give T cell receptor beta chains drawn from one sample of a study of blood T cells in healthy people across ages. TCRdb reanalysed the 5' RACE reads using MiXCR and keeps one entry per CDR3 protein. The sample has 760,000 or so distinct CDR3 sequences; more than 20% are singletons. The same sample was also used in a study of T cells of mothers and their children.

Sequencing was carried out using blood. The receptors were gathered from a boy under 18 in good health. The CDR3 runs from the conserved cysteine through the conserved F or W.

j_gene: TRBJ2-5
v_gene: TRBV29-1
CDR3aa: CSVGPGETQYF

j_gene: -
v_gene: TRBV4-1
CDR3aa: CASSLSEDASYEQYF

j_gene: -
v_gene: TRBV4-1
CDR3aa: CASSLEVSGIPDEQFF

j_gene: TRBJ2-5
v_gene: TRBV3-1
CDR3aa: CASSQEIARGETQYF

j_gene: TRBJ2-3
v_gene: TRBV5-1
CDR3aa: CASRFGSLETDTQYF

j_gene: TRBJ2-1
v_gene: TRBV5-1
CDR3aa: CASQPIGTLAVNEQFF

j_gene: TRBJ1-1
v_gene: TRBV6-1
CDR3aa: CASSEALPGMLGFFGETEAFF

j_gene: TRBJ2-1
v_gene: TRBV3-1
CDR3aa: CASSPAGLAGNEQFF

j_gene: TRBJ2-3
v_gene: TRBV6-5
CDR3aa: CASSNRDRGDTQYF

j_gene: TRBJ1-1
v_gene: TRBV9
CDR3aa: CASSVGGMNTEAFF

j_gene: TRBJ2-3
v_gene: TRBV6-1
CDR3aa: CASSGAFDTDTQYF

j_gene: TRBJ2-7
v_gene: TRBV20-1
CDR3aa: CSTSRGSYEQYF

j_gene: TRBJ1-2
v_gene: TRBV20-1
CDR3aa: CSARDRDRVIGYGYTF

j_gene: TRBJ1-1
v_gene: TRBV15
CDR3aa: CATSRETGGTEAFF

j_gene: TRBJ2-1
v_gene: TRBV29-1
CDR3aa: CSVEELAGGPDEQFF

j_gene: TRBJ1-3
v_gene: TRBV3-1
CDR3aa: CASSQNDNYGNTIYF

j_gene: TRBJ2-3
v_gene: TRBV5-1
CDR3aa: CACSQGQRATDTRYF

j_gene: TRBJ2-7
v_gene: TRBV6-1
CDR3aa: CASSEATRTGTYEQYF

j_gene: TRBJ1-4
v_gene: TRBV2
CDR3aa: CASSEAGLRDRTGGGGF

j_gene: TRBJ2-5
v_gene: TRBV7-9
CDR3aa: CASSLNEAPSRETQYF

j_gene: TRBJ2-3
v_gene: TRBV28
CDR3aa: CASLSGSIDTQYF

j_gene: TRBJ2-7
v_gene: TRBV5-5
CDR3aa: CASSLEGQPNYEQYF

j_gene: TRBJ2-7
v_gene: TRBV7-3
CDR3aa: CASSLGGTSGRGAYEQYF

j_gene: -
v_gene: TRBV27
CDR3aa: CASSFSTGTGGHYEQYF

j_gene: TRBJ2-7
v_gene: TRBV27
CDR3aa: CASSLRGMAYEQYF